This TCR beta chain stems from a study of Tregs in tolerant kidney transplant recipients. General study results and limits: Changing PCR primers prevented nucleotide comparison between some patients' samples. Activated donor B cell expansion appeared to reveal the most relevant donor-specific TCRbeta repertoire. This study did not directly address biological reproducibility.

Mixed chimerism was transient after nonmyeloablative marrow transplants from related graft donors. Thawed PBMCs were FACS-sorted into unstimulated CD4+CD25+CD127- regulatory T cells, CD4+CD25- non-regulatory cells, CD4 and CD8 cells. Data came from immunoSEQ multiplex PCR; TCRdb stores just in-frame clones and leaves some out. The top ten clones hold about 3.8% of a sample with approximately 60,000 clones, more than 70% of them seen once. On this clone itself: Its antigen is not known.

Looked up from germline, CDR1 is SEHNR and CDR2 is FQNEAQ (reference sequence). The CDR3 runs 14 residues. The V and J ends lost 3 bases and 0 bases respectively, with 6 bases between them. The chain couples TRBV7-9 to TRBJ2-1, with D possibly matching TRBD2 (5 bases). This sample comprised CD4+ T cells from blood (PBMCs), obtained 6 months after the transplant. The TCR sequence derives from a human patient who received a combined kidney and bone marrow transplant. T cells may partly derive from the graft donor. This CDR3 reads CASSLTTSYNEQFF. The CDR3 bases are TGTGCCAGCAGCTTGACTACCTCCTACAATGAGCAGTTCTTC.